This T cell receptor beta chain comes out of a study of Ad26.COV2.S vaccination and SARS-CoV-2 variants (TCRdb year 2021). Concerning the study at large: Vaccine-arm donors were drawn from COV1001, a multicentre, randomized, double-blind, placebo-controlled phase I-IIa trial of Ad26.COV2.S in healthy adults. Ad26.COV2.S was administered intramuscularly at 5 x 10^10 or 1 x 10^11 viral particles, either as a single shot or as two shots given 56 days apart. The specificity and breadth of SARS-CoV-2-reactive T cell receptors after Ad26.COV2.S vaccination were assessed by TCRbeta repertoire sequencing. The TCR-sequenced set comprised around 30 samples: around 20 Ad26.COV2.S vaccine recipients, 5 placebo recipients and 8 SARS-CoV-2 convalescent individuals. Participants in the trial were split at random into five groups of five each, receiving low-dose or high-dose Ad26.COV2.S once or twice, or else placebo on both occasions. Investigators did not know the trial group allocation while performing experiments and assessing outcomes.

The CDR3 covers 15 residues, taking in both the cysteine and the phenylalanine. Here the CDR3 DNA is all that survives: 45 bases in frame from base 1. According to the germline V gene, CDR1 reads SGHAT and CDR2 reads FQNNGV. V gives up 5 bases and J gives up 2 bases, and the segment between their germline ends measures 16 bases. Read against the paper, the sample's treatment or condition label means: some 19 received Ad26.COV2.S at low or high dose, single or two shots; roughly 5 received placebo; per-sample allocation not given. Repertoires of vaccine and placebo recipients were sequenced from samples collected on day 63 after the first injection. Between 29 July and 7 August 2020, Cohort 1b enrolled about 27 adults aged 18-55 years at one site in Boston, USA. As a vaccine, Ad26.COV2.S was a replication-incompetent adenovirus type 26 vector that expressed a prefusion-stabilized SARS-CoV-2 spike protein derived from the original Wuhan strain.

TCRbeta CDR3 regions were sequenced with the immunoSEQ Assay. After extraction, genomic DNA underwent amplification by bias-controlled multiplex PCR, followed by high-throughput sequencing. On the study's bioinformatics: To quantify the absolute abundance of every unique TCRbeta CDR3 region, sequences were collapsed and filtered. T cell fraction was estimated by normalizing TCRbeta template counts to usable DNA, which was measured by amplifying reference genes present in all nucleated cells. Repertoire TCRs were annotated as SARS-CoV-2-specific by exact matching of V gene, CDR3 amino acid sequence and J gene to a known reactive TCR set. The reference SARS-CoV-2 TCR set was obtained from MIRA and was filtered for enrichment in COVID-19-positive ImmuneCODE repertoires, whereby public or cross-reactive TCRs were removed. Drawing on the MIRA antigens, annotated TCRs were analysed further at the level of specific ORF or position within ORF. Breadth was defined as the number of annotated unique rearrangements divided by the total number of unique productive rearrangements, and depth was defined as the summed frequency of the annotated unique rearrangements. Two-sided Wilcoxon rank-sum tests were applied when comparing TCR breadth between groups. The immuneACCESS repertoire file appears here via TCRdb, limited to in-frame rearrangements. These files lack a portion of the clones; in checked studies, under half of the deficit traces to unresolved V genes, and the cause of the others is not known. V and J calls and clone size follow that table, whereas D and trimming were derived from the DNA. The sample has more than 300,000 clones on record, around 84% of them singletons. The ten largest clones add up to around 2% of the sample.

As for this clone: Its antigen target is currently unknown. It has no much larger one-base neighbor in the sample; base qualities were not kept.

Broader findings and caveats from the paper: The authors noted that total T cell responses may have been underestimated by the TCR breadth and depth analyses. Vaccine and placebo recipients had comparable non-spike TCR breadth, which fits with the vaccine containing only spike. Comparing responses between vaccine doses or regimens was not something the study was powered to do. Substantial breadth of spike-specific CD8+ and CD4+ T cell responses was reported after vaccination. Ad26.COV2.S recipients had higher spike-specific TCR breadth than placebo recipients (P = 0.0014).

The chain joins TRBV11-2 to TRBJ2-7; the D gene is perhaps TRBD1, from 6 matching bases. The sequencing used peripheral blood, collected in a trial of Ad26.COV2.S vaccine versus placebo. This sequence originates from a person aged 18-60 years who received the Ad26.COV2.S COVID-19 vaccine or a placebo. The CDR3 has the sequence CASSPIRTAAYEQYF. The bases are TGTGCCAGCAGCCCTATCCGGACAGCCGCCTACGAGCAGTACTTC.